Presented here are 19 T cell receptor beta chains from one specimen sequenced in a study of OX40 agonist ivuxolimab in advanced cancers. The assay was immunoSEQ multiplex PCR, and TCRdb's table has in-frame clones only and misses some. This table has approximately 76,000 clones, 86% appearing once. The specimen was CD4+ or CD8+ T cells sorted from blood, collected in a trial of the OX40 agonist ivuxolimab. The receptors were sampled from an adult with an advanced solid tumor such as melanoma, head and neck, liver or kidney cancer.

The gene calls are TRBV6-1 and TRBJ1-3; D is ambiguous. V was trimmed by 6 bases and J by 1 base, leaving 13 bases between them. The CDR3 is 15 amino acids. Germline lookup yields CDR1 MNHNS and CDR2 SASEGT. The CDR3 DNA sequence: TGTGCCAGCAGCCCGGGCATAGGTTCTGGAAACACCATATATTTT. Its protein product is CASSPGIGSGNTIYF.

The chain recombines TRBV9 with TRBJ1-4; D is ambiguous. The CDR3 contains 15 residues. Germline V CDR1 and CDR2: SGDLS, YYNGEE. Between the trimmed V and J ends, which lost 2 bases and 1 base, there was a span of 9 bases. The chain's CDR3 is CASSVGVGTNEKLFF. The CDR3 DNA reads TGTGCCAGCAGCGTCGGGGTTGGAACTAATGAAAAACTGTTTTTT.

This chain connects TRBV10-3 to TRBJ1-2; TRBD1 matches at 8 bases. Germline CDR1 reads ENHRY; CDR2 reads SYGVKD. V shed 4 bases, J shed 2 bases, and the junction held 0 bases outside the gene matches. The CDR3 sequence is 13 residues long. CDR3 in DNA: TGTGCCATCAGTGGGGACAGGAACTATGGCTACACCTTC. It yields the protein CAISGDRNYGYTF.

The chain links TRBV18 to TRBJ2-1, with D maybe TRBD2 (6 bases). The CDR3 consists of 14 residues. Germline assignment: CDR1 KGHSH and CDR2 LQKENI. Trimming cost V 3 bases and J 8 bases, with 14 bases left between them. CDR3 sequence: CASSPLLLADEQFF. In DNA form, the CDR3 reads TGTGCCAGCTCACCCCTACTTTTAGCGGATGAGCAGTTCTTC.

The rearrangement uses TRBV28 and TRBJ2-1; D gene ambiguous. The V end was cut by 8 bases, the J end by 6 bases, with 17 bases between. This CDR3 spans 14 amino acids. Germline lookup yields CDR1 MDHEN and CDR2 SYDVKM. CDR3 bases: TGTGCCAGCTGGGGATCCCACACCGGCAATGAGCAGTTCTTC. Protein sequence: CASWGSHTGNEQFF. Complete variable domain (other parts from reference TRBV28 and TRBJ2-1): DVKVTQSSRYLVKRTGEKVFLECVQDMDHENMFWYRQDPGLGLRLIYFSYDVKMKEKGDIPEGYSVSREKKERFSLILESASTNQTSMYLCASWGSHTGNEQFFGPGTRLTVL.

CDR3 loop: CASSPGLADYNEQFF. In DNA form, the CDR3 reads TGTGCCAGCAGCCCGGGACTAGCGGACTACAATGAGCAGTTCTTC. The rearrangement uses TRBV7-9 and TRBJ2-1; the match to TRBD2 covers 11 bases. From germline, CDR1 is SEHNR and CDR2 FQNEAQ (reference sequence). The V gene end was trimmed by 5 bases and the J gene end by 3 bases; junction bases not matched to a gene: 3. The CDR3 extends over 15 amino acids.

V and J are TRBV18 and TRBJ2-3, with a possible D match to TRBD2 (6 bases). Germline CDR1 KGHSH, CDR2 LQKENI. V lost 0 bases and J lost 3, with 10 bases in between. The length of the CDR3 is 15 residues. The CDR3 region is CASSPPASGTDTQYF. CDR3 in DNA: TGTGCCAGCTCACCACCGGCCAGCGGGACAGATACGCAGTATTTT.

This rearrangement joins TRBV27 to TRBJ1-5; D remains unclear. The germline V gene encodes CDR1 MNHEY and CDR2 SMNVEV (reference sequence). V was cut by 8 bases and J by 3 bases, with 11 bases left in between. This CDR3 is 13 amino acids long. CDR3 nucleotide sequence: TGTGCCAGCCGATACAGAGACAATCAGCCCCAGCATTTT. Translating it yields CASRYRDNQPQHF.

The V and J genes are TRBV6-1 and TRBJ1-5, with D hard to call. V was shortened by 2 bases and J by 11 bases, with 7 bases between the two germline ends. This CDR3 is built from 11 residues. CDR1 is MNHNS and CDR2 is SASEGT in the germline V gene. The CDR3: CASSEMEAQHF. The CDR3 DNA follows: TGTGCCAGCAGTGAAATGGAGGCCCAGCATTTT.

The gene calls are TRBV19 and TRBJ2-7; TRBD2 agrees at 7 bases. This CDR3 has 14 amino acids. V shed 4 bases, J shed 3 bases, and the junction held 6 bases outside the gene matches. CDR1 and CDR2 from the germline V gene are LNHDA and SQIVND (reference sequence). CDR3 bases: TGTGCCAGTAGTACACTAGCGCCCATCTACGAGCAGTACTTC. The encoded protein is CASSTLAPIYEQYF.

The chain uses TRBV7-3 and TRBJ2-1; D ambiguous. Germline V gene lookup returns CDR1 SGHTA and CDR2 FQGTGA. CDR3 length equals 14 residues. Trimming took 5 bases from V and 4 from J, leaving 12 bases between them. The CDR3 bases are TGTGCCAGCAGCCCTGGAATTTCATACAATGAGCAGTTCTTC. Its translation is CASSPGISYNEQFF.

The sample holds a few counts of this clone. The chain couples TRBV10-3 to TRBJ2-6, with D possibly matching TRBD2 (5 bases). Germline V gene lookup returns CDR1 ENHRY and CDR2 SYGVKD. The CDR3 has 16 amino acids. The V end lost 8 bases, the J end lost 0 bases, and 14 bases lay between the germline ends. As DNA, the CDR3 is TGTGCCATCCCTGCGGGTCCGAGCTCTGGGGCCAACGTCCTGACTTTC. Protein product: CAIPAGPSSGANVLTF.

The chain is built from TRBV5-4 and TRBJ2-5; 16 positions agree with TRBD2. The V gene end was trimmed by 4 bases and the J gene end by 5 bases; junction bases not matched to a gene: 5. The CDR3 has 16 residues. Germline V gene lookup returns CDR1 SGHNT and CDR2 YYREEE (reference sequence). The CDR3 region has the DNA TGTGCCAGCAGCGGGACTAGCGGGGGGGCAAGGGAGACCCAGTACTTC. This gives the protein CASSGTSGGARETQYF.

The chain combines TRBV7-2 with TRBJ2-5; the match to TRBD2 covers 9 bases. Germline values: CDR1 SGHTA, CDR2 FQGNSA. CDR3 length: 16 amino acids. The junction had 12 bases not matched to a gene; V was cut back by 5 bases and J by 5 bases. This CDR3 is CASSPSLGRGGETQYF. The DNA for the CDR3 is TGTGCCAGCAGCCCCTCTCTGGGGCGGGGGGGGGAGACCCAGTACTTC.

The chain carries TRBV6-1 and TRBJ2-3; D is possibly TRBD1 (6 bases). V was trimmed by 4 bases and J by 4 bases, leaving 27 bases between them. Per germline, CDR1 MNHNS and CDR2 SASEGT. There are 19 residues in the CDR3. CDR3 sequence: CASSGLVGYRVEGADTQYF. The CDR3, as DNA: TGTGCCAGCAGTGGGTTGGTAGGATACAGGGTTGAGGGTGCAGATACGCAGTATTTT.

The chain employs TRBV15 and TRBJ1-2; D is unclear. The length of the CDR3 is 13 residues. The V gene's germline CDR1 is LNHNV and CDR2 YYDKDF (reference sequence). V was cut by 6 bases and J by 2 bases, with 10 bases left in between. CDR3 residues: CATRPSLNYGYTF. CDR3 DNA: TGTGCCACCAGGCCCTCTCTAAACTATGGCTACACCTTC. The full variable domain, with the rest looked up from reference TRBV15 and TRBJ1-2, is DAMVIQNPRYQVTQFGKPVTLSCSQTLNHNVMYWYQQKSSQAPKLLFHYYDKDFNNEADTPDNFQSRRPNTSFCFLDIRSPGLGDTAMYLCATRPSLNYGYTFGSGTRLTVV.

This chain uses TRBV6-5 with TRBJ1-1; a possible D gene is TRBD1 (5 bases). The germline V and J ends were trimmed by 5 bases and 4 bases, with 11 bases remaining between them. Germline V gene data show CDR1 as MNHEY and CDR2 as SVGAGI. The CDR3 is 13 residues long. The CDR3, as DNA: TGTGCCAGCAGTGCGAACAGGCGCACTGAAGCTTTCTTT. Its translation is CASSANRRTEAFF.

V is TRBV27 and J is TRBJ2-6; D not certain. V was cut by 8 bases and J by 1 base, with 3 bases left in between. CDR1 and CDR2 (germline): MNHEY, SMNVEV (reference sequence). The CDR3 length is 12 residues. The CDR3 protein is CASASGANVLTF. CDR3 nucleotide sequence: TGTGCCAGCGCATCTGGGGCCAACGTCCTGACTTTC.

The chain carries TRBV7-9 and TRBJ2-7; 13 bases align to TRBD2. The V gene's germline CDR1 is SEHNR and CDR2 FQNEAQ (reference sequence). The CDR3 is made up of 16 amino acids. With 3 bases clipped from V and 5 bases from J, the junction kept 7 bases outside the gene matches. CDR3 amino acids: CASSFGLAGVRDEQYF. For the CDR3, the DNA is TGTGCCAGCAGCTTTGGACTAGCGGGAGTCCGGGACGAGCAGTACTTC.